This T cell receptor (beta chain) was recorded in a study of graft-versus-host responses after intestinal transplantation. This table comes from immunoSEQ multiplex PCR, and its TCRdb copy is limited to in-frame clones, with some not included. Of about 39,000 clones in the sample, about 94% are singletons; the top ten hold less than 25%. The count of this clone is one. Antigen specificity is unknown. This sample comprised unstimulated CD8+ T cells sorted from spleen or lymph node cells, obtained before transplant. This TCR was sampled from a human donor who was the organ donor for an intestinal transplant.

The CDR3 DNA reads as TGTGCCAGCAGCTTAACGGAGGGGGGCACAGATACGCAGTATTTT. Translation gives CASSLTEGGTDTQYF. The chain carries TRBV7-9 and TRBJ2-3; D tentatively reads TRBD1 or TRBD2 (6 bases each). The CDR3 runs 15 residues. The V end lost 2 bases, the J end lost 1 base, and 10 bases lay between the germline ends. CDR1 and CDR2 (germline): SEHNR, FQNEAQ (reference sequence).